One sample yielded the 5 T cell receptor beta chains listed below, sequenced in a study of regulatory T cells in long-lasting Graves disease. The time point here: newly diagnosed GD, antithyroid drugs for less than 3 months. Extracted PBMC RNA gave rise to the TCR library. Arm-PCR of CDR3 regions with iRepertoire HTBI primers generated TCR beta libraries. TCRdb re-called the multiplex PCR reads through MiXCR, storing one row per CDR3 protein. Counted here are over 350,000 distinct CDR3 sequences, 12% to 15% occurring once; the ten biggest clones make up more than 15%. This same sample was also taken into another study, of T cells in Graves' hyperthyroidism and ophthalmopathy.

The starting material was peripheral blood mononuclear cells (PBMCs), obtained at new diagnosis, from a patient treated with antithyroid drugs. These receptors came from a woman in her 50s with Graves disease.

This clonotype was detected many times. V and J are TRBV2 and TRBJ2-7, with D perhaps matching TRBD2 (7 bases). The CDR3 length is 16 residues. V was clipped by 3 bases and J by 2 bases, with 17 bases between them. The germline gives CDR1 SNHLY, CDR2 FYNNEI. CDR3: CASSESGGALAYEQYF. Written as DNA, the CDR3 is TGTGCCAGCAGTGAGAGTGGGGGGGCCCTAGCCTACGAGCAGTACTTC.

This clonotype appeared a single time. With a much larger clone just one base away, this may be a read error. The CDR3 end shows no conserved phenylalanine or tryptophan, and so a read error is likely. The chain is built from TRBV7-8 and TRBJ2-3, with 12 bases identical to TRBD2. From germline, CDR1 is SGHVS and CDR2 FQNEAQ. The junction had 9 bases not matched to a gene; V was cut back by 3 bases and J by 5 bases. The CDR3 has 17 residues. DNA of the CDR3: TGTGCCAGCAGCTTCCAAATTCAGGGACTAGCGGGAGATACGCAGTATTTA. Residues: CASSFQIQGLAGDTQYL.

As to this clonotype: This may be a read error, as it is one base from a much larger clone. This sequence joins TRBV6-1 and TRBJ2-1; weak D call: TRBD1 (6 bases). V lost 5 bases to trimming and J lost 6 bases, with 14 bases between them. Germline V gene lookup returns CDR1 MNHNS and CDR2 SASEGT. This CDR3 is 14 amino acids long. As DNA, the CDR3 is TGTGCCAGCAGTAAGGGGGAGAGATCCAATGAGCAGTTCTTC. Its protein product is CASSKGERSNEQFF.

This clonotype was seen at least ten times. The V gene is TRBV28, the J gene TRBJ2-1; TRBD1 agrees at 11 bases. The CDR3 length is 15 residues. J lost 5 bases, V lost 6 bases, and 6 bases had no gene match. Germline values: CDR1 MDHEN, CDR2 SYDVKM. The CDR3 nucleotides read TGTGCCAGCAGATATCCGGGACAGGGGGACAATGAGCAGTTCTTC. It translates to CASRYPGQGDNEQFF.

The chain carries TRBV5-1 and TRBJ2-7, with a weak D call TRBD1 (5 bases). CDR3 size: 17 residues. The V gene's germline CDR1 is SGHRS and CDR2 YFSETQ. With 1 base removed from V and 0 bases from J, the gap between germline ends came to 17 bases. The CDR3 DNA follows: TGCGCCAGCAGCTTGAGGCCGCAATCGACAGCCTCCTACGAGCAGTACTTC. Translating it yields CASSLRPQSTASYEQYF. Full variable domain (missing parts from reference TRBV5-1 and TRBJ2-7): KAGVTQTPRYLIKTRGQQVTLSCSPISGHRSVSWYQQTPGQGLQFLFEYFSETQRNKGNFPGRFSGRQFSNSRSEMNVSTLELGDSALYLCASSLRPQSTASYEQYFGPGTRLTVT.